Ten or more counts support the clone carrying this TCR beta chain. Its cognate antigen is unknown. Lactation, pregnancy, other autoimmune disease or uncontrolled infection excluded patients. The authors obtained PBMCs from over 7.5 ml of fresh peripheral blood. This CDR3 is 17 amino acids long. The ends were cut back, 0 bases at V and 1 base at J, with 12 bases in the middle. The germline V gene encodes CDR1 LGHNT and CDR2 FRNRAP. These data come from a study of T cells in Graves' hyperthyroidism and ophthalmopathy. Overall study findings and caveats: Among thyroid clonotypes expanded above 0.001, most also appeared in blood. A model of 13 V-J pairs discriminated ophthalmopathy from stable hyperthyroidism.

Authors of the study amplified TCR beta CDR3 regions from RNA transcripts. HTBI primers drove first-round RT-PCR of the TCR CDR3. Using its own MiXCR run on the multiplex PCR reads, TCRdb lists one record per CDR3 protein. The sample holds around 500,000 distinct CDR3 sequences, about 22% seen once. This sequence originates from a woman in her 70s with Graves' ophthalmopathy. Sequenced material: blood. The chain is built from TRBV12-5 and TRBJ2-2; possibly TRBD1 for D (6 bases). CDR3 region: CASGLVPPGQNTGELFF. Here the CDR3 DNA reads TGTGCTAGTGGTTTGGTCCCTCCGGGACAGAACACCGGGGAGCTGTTTTTT.